This TCR beta chain was profiled in a study of CD8+CD57+ T cells in acquired aplastic anemia. Study-level background: The study obtained an average of approximately 2.9 ug of DNA from sorted CD4+ and CD8+ cells.

Patients sequenced had flow cytometry evidence of CD8+CD57+ cell expansion. Therapy had not been given to patients before blood sampling. The template used for profiling TCR beta VDJ and CDR3 was genomic DNA. MiXCR, applied by TCRdb to the reads, yields one record per CDR3 protein. The table lists around 200,000 distinct CDR3 sequences, approximately 65% of them singletons. Trimming took off 5 bases at V and 8 bases at J, with 13 bases between the two ends. Germline CDR1 and CDR2: MNHGY and SVAAGI. The CDR3 consists of 14 residues. V usage is TRBV6-9 and J usage is TRBJ1-6, with D hard to call. The clonotype comes from a human donor with aplastic anemia. The specimen sequenced was sorted CD4+, CD8+, or CD8+CD57+ T cells (not recorded which) from PBMCs. The CDR3 is CASSDTGDYSPLHF. CDR3 DNA: TGTGCCAGCAGTGATACCGGAGATTATTCACCCCTCCACTTT.